This TCR beta chain was identified during a study of identical twins. Overall study findings and caveats: Weaker excess twin sharing was seen among beta out-of-frame sequences.

Germline loops: CDR1 SGHRS, CDR2 YFSETQ. The CDR3 loop spans 16 amino acids. Germline trimming cut 5 bases from V and 5 bases from J; bases unmatched to any gene: 10. Template switching (which added a universal primer site) was used, and cDNA carried unique molecular identifiers. A single record per CDR3 protein comes from TCRdb applying MiXCR to the 5' RACE reads. The data show approximately 890,000 distinct CDR3 sequences, 10% to 15% seen once. A few counts support this clonotype. Its antigen is undetermined. Healthy Caucasians were all of the donors. The same sample was also studied in work on yellow fever vaccine responses in identical twins.

Material for sequencing was PBMCs. The chain employs TRBV5-1 and TRBJ2-5, with 12 bases lining up with TRBD2. This TCR was sampled from a woman aged 18 to 35 in good health. The CDR3 loop is CASSGITSGRKETQYF. The CDR3 nucleotides read TGCGCCAGCAGTGGGATTACTAGCGGGAGGAAGGAGACCCAGTACTTC.